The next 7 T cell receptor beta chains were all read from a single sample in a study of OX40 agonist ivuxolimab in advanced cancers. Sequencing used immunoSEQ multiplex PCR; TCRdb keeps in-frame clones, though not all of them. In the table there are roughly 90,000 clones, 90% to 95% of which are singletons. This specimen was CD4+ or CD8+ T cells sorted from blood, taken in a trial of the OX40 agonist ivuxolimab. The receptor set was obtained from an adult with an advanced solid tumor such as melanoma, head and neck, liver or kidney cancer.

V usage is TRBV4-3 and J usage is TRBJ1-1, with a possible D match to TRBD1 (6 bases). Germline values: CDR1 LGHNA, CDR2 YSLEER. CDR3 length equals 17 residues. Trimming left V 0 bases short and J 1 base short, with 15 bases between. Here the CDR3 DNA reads TGCGCCAGCAGCCAAGACTCTGGGGGACACTGGAACACTGAAGCTTTCTTT. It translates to CASSQDSGGHWNTEAFF.

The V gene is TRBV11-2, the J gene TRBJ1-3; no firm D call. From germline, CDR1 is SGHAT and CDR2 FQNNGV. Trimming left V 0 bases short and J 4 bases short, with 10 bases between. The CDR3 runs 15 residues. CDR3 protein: CASSLDVPAGNTIYF. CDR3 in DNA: TGTGCCAGCAGCTTAGACGTGCCGGCGGGAAACACCATATATTTT.

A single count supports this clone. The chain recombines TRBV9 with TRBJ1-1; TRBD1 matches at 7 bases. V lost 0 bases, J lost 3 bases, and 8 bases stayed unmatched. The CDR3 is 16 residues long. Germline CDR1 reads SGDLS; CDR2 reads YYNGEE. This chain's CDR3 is CASSVAPGTADTEAFF. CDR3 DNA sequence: TGTGCCAGCAGCGTAGCCCCCGGGACAGCCGACACTGAAGCTTTCTTT.

The CDR3 DNA follows: TGTGCCAGCAGCTTCGGGACAGGGGAAGAGACCCAGTACTTC. Its translation is CASSFGTGEETQYF. The chain is built from TRBV7-2 and TRBJ2-5; 10 bases agree with TRBD1. The V gene's germline CDR1 is SGHTA and CDR2 FQGNSA. Trimming cost V 3 bases and J 3 bases; bases outside gene matches: 1. The CDR3 is made up of 14 amino acids. The full variable domain, with the rest looked up from reference TRBV7-2 and TRBJ2-5, is GAGVSQSPSNKVTEKGKDVELRCDPISGHTALYWYRQSLGQGLEFLIYFQGNSAPDKSGLPSDRFSAERTGGSVSTLTIQRTQQEDSAVYLCASSFGTGEETQYFGPGTRLLVL.

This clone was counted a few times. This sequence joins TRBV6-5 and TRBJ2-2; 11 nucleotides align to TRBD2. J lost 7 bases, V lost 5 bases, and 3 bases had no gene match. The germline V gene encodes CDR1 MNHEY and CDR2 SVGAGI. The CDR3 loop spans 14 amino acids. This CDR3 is CASSTGLAGGELFF. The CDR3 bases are TGTGCCAGCAGTACCGGACTAGCGGGCGGGGAGCTGTTTTTT.

The CDR3: CASRQSSGANVLTF. The CDR3 bases are TGTGCCAGTAGGCAGAGCTCTGGGGCCAACGTCCTGACTTTC. The V and J genes are TRBV19 and TRBJ2-6, with D unresolved. In germline, CDR1 is LNHDA, CDR2 SQIVND (reference sequence). CDR3 length: 14 amino acids. V shed 6 bases and J shed 0 bases, with 6 bases lying between them.

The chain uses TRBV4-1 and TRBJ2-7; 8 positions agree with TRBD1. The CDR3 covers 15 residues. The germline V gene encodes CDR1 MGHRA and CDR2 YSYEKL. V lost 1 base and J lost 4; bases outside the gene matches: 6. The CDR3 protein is CASSQVAGGEYEQYF. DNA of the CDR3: TGCGCCAGCAGCCAAGTGGCAGGGGGCGAGTACGAGCAGTACTTC.